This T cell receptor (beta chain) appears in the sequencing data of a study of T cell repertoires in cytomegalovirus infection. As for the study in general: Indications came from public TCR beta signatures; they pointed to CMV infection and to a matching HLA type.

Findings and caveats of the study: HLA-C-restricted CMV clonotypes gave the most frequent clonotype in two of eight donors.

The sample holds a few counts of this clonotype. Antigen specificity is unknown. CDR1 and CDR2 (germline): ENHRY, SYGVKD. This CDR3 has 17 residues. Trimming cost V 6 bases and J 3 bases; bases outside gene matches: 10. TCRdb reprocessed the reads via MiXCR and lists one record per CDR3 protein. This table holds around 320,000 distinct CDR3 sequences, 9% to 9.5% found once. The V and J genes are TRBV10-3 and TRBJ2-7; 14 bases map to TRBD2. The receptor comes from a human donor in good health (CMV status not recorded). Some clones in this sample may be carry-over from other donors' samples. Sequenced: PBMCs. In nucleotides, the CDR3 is TGTGCCATCAGGACCGGGACTAGCGGGAGAGATGGCTACGAGCAGTACTTC. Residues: CAIRTGTSGRDGYEQYF.